This is a list of T cell receptor beta chains from one sample in a study of blood T cell repertoires in COVID-19. The table came from immunoSEQ multiplex PCR; TCRdb's copy has only in-frame clones and leaves some out. Of 180,000 or so clones in the sample, about four fifths are singletons; the top ten hold more than 9.5%. Sample: peripheral blood. These receptors were taken from a woman between 40 and 50 years old with COVID-19, enrolled during active disease. CDR3s include the opening cysteine and the closing phenylalanine or tryptophan. Fields, in order: J gene, D gene, clone size, V gene, CDR3 DNA, CDR3 protein. A D gene is named only where the DNA matches it firmly. Only part of the rows carry a size: once, few, many, or a class if the clone is expanded.

J gene: TRBJ1-3; D gene: .; clone size: .; V gene: TRBV6-6; CDR3 DNA: TGTGCCAGCAGTCCGGTCGGAAACACCATATATTTT; CDR3 protein: CASSPVGNTIYF
J gene: TRBJ2-1; D gene: TRBD1; clone size: .; V gene: TRBV20-1; CDR3 DNA: TGCAGTGTCACAGGGGTTAATGAGCAGTTCTTC; CDR3 protein: CSVTGVNEQFF
J gene: TRBJ2-1; D gene: .; clone size: once; V gene: TRBV4-1; CDR3 DNA: TGCGCCAGCAGCCAAGCGGGCTCCTACAATGAGCAGTTCTTC; CDR3 protein: CASSQAGSYNEQFF
J gene: TRBJ1-2; D gene: .; clone size: .; V gene: TRBV2; CDR3 DNA: TGTGCCAGCAGTGAATCGACCGGAGCTAACTATGGCTACACCTTC; CDR3 protein: CASSESTGANYGYTF
J gene: TRBJ2-5; D gene: .; clone size: many; V gene: TRBV6-2/TRBV6-3; CDR3 DNA: TGTGCCAGCAGTTACGAGGGACTGATGCAAGAGACCCAGTACTTC; CDR3 protein: CASSYEGLMQETQYF
J gene: TRBJ1-4; D gene: .; clone size: once; V gene: TRBV7-9; CDR3 DNA: TGTGCCAGCAGAGCAGGGCAGGACGGTTATGAAAAACTGTTTTTT; CDR3 protein: CASRAGQDGYEKLFF
J gene: TRBJ1-1; D gene: .; clone size: .; V gene: TRBV7-2; CDR3 DNA: TGTGCCAGCAGCCGGGGGGTGAACACTGAAGCTTTCTTT; CDR3 protein: CASSRGVNTEAFF
J gene: TRBJ2-2; D gene: TRBD2; clone size: .; V gene: TRBV10-1; CDR3 DNA: TGCGCCACTAGCGGGACCGACACCGGGGAGCTGTTTTTT; CDR3 protein: CATSGTDTGELFF
J gene: TRBJ2-7; D gene: .; clone size: .; V gene: TRBV10-3; CDR3 DNA: TGTGCCATCAGGGGAAACAGGGAACTTCAGTACTTC; CDR3 protein: CAIRGNRELQYF
J gene: TRBJ1-5; D gene: .; clone size: few; V gene: TRBV28; CDR3 DNA: TGTGCCACCGAGTATGCCAGCAATCAGCCCCAGCATTTT; CDR3 protein: CATEYASNQPQHF
J gene: TRBJ2-7; D gene: .; clone size: .; V gene: TRBV18; CDR3 DNA: TGTGCCAGCTCAAACTGGGGGGACAGTGTATACGAGCAGTACTTC; CDR3 protein: CASSNWGDSVYEQYF
J gene: TRBJ1-1; D gene: .; clone size: .; V gene: TRBV30; CDR3 DNA: TGTGCCTGGAGCTCAGGGGACGGTGAAGCTTTCTTT; CDR3 protein: CAWSSGDGEAFF
J gene: TRBJ1-5; D gene: .; clone size: .; V gene: TRBV19; CDR3 DNA: TGTGCCAGTAGTAGATCATCAGGGCCCAGCAATCAGCCCCAGCATTTT; CDR3 protein: CASSRSSGPSNQPQHF
J gene: TRBJ1-2; D gene: TRBD1; clone size: .; V gene: TRBV7-9; CDR3 DNA: TGTGCCAGCAGCCCCAACCGGGACAGCGTTAACTATGGCTACACCTTC; CDR3 protein: CASSPNRDSVNYGYTF
J gene: TRBJ2-5; D gene: TRBD2; clone size: .; V gene: TRBV7-9; CDR3 DNA: TGTGCCAGCAGCCCCCCGGGACTAGCGGGGGGACTCAGGGGGGAGACCCAGTACTTC; CDR3 protein: CASSPPGLAGGLRGETQYF
J gene: TRBJ1-3; D gene: .; clone size: .; V gene: TRBV19; CDR3 DNA: TGTGCCACCTCCGAATCATCGGTCTCTGGAAACACCATATATTTT; CDR3 protein: CATSESSVSGNTIYF
J gene: TRBJ2-7; D gene: TRBD2; clone size: .; V gene: TRBV27; CDR3 DNA: TGTGCCAGCCGGAGTTTCTCTAGCGGGCTCCTCTACGAGCAGTACTTC; CDR3 protein: CASRSFSSGLLYEQYF
J gene: TRBJ1-2; D gene: .; clone size: few; V gene: TRBV30; CDR3 DNA: TGTGCCTGGAGTGTAACCCGAACCGGTGGCTACACCTTC; CDR3 protein: CAWSVTRTGGYTF
J gene: TRBJ2-3; D gene: .; clone size: .; V gene: TRBV27; CDR3 DNA: TGTGCCAGTTCGGGACATAGCACAGATACGCAGTATTTT; CDR3 protein: CASSGHSTDTQYF
J gene: TRBJ2-7; D gene: .; clone size: few; V gene: TRBV3-1/TRBV3-2; CDR3 DNA: TGTGCCAGCAGCCCCACTGGAAGCGCCTACGAGCAGTACTTC; CDR3 protein: CASSPTGSAYEQYF
J gene: TRBJ1-6; D gene: .; clone size: .; V gene: TRBV2; CDR3 DNA: TGTGCCAGCAAGAGCTCCTATAATTCACCCCTCCACTTT; CDR3 protein: CASKSSYNSPLHF
J gene: TRBJ2-7; D gene: TRBD2; clone size: .; V gene: TRBV7-8; CDR3 DNA: TGTGCCAGCAGCTTAAGACTAGCGGGAGGTTACGAGCAGTACTTC; CDR3 protein: CASSLRLAGGYEQYF
J gene: TRBJ2-5; D gene: .; clone size: .; V gene: TRBV7-3; CDR3 DNA: TGTGCCAGCAGCTTAAGATCAGGGGAGGGAGAGACCCAGTACTTC; CDR3 protein: CASSLRSGEGETQYF
J gene: TRBJ1-5; D gene: .; clone size: .; V gene: TRBV19; CDR3 DNA: TGTGCCAGTAGCCCAGGGTATGGTCAGCCCCAGCATTTT; CDR3 protein: CASSPGYGQPQHF
J gene: TRBJ2-7; D gene: .; clone size: .; V gene: TRBV15; CDR3 DNA: TGTGCCACCAGCAGAGATCGACGGGGGCAGTACTTC; CDR3 protein: CATSRDRRGQYF
J gene: TRBJ1-1; D gene: .; clone size: .; V gene: TRBV13; CDR3 DNA: TGTGCCAGCAGCCCGGTCTTGACAGAATTAGGATCACAAGCTTTCTTT; CDR3 protein: CASSPVLTELGSQAFF
J gene: TRBJ2-7; D gene: TRBD2; clone size: .; V gene: TRBV28; CDR3 DNA: TGTGCCAGCAGTGATTGGACTAGCGGAGGTTACGAGCAGTACTTC; CDR3 protein: CASSDWTSGGYEQYF
J gene: TRBJ2-7; D gene: .; clone size: .; V gene: TRBV28; CDR3 DNA: TGTGCCAGCCTAGCGACAGGGACCTACGAGCAGTACTTC; CDR3 protein: CASLATGTYEQYF
J gene: TRBJ1-1; D gene: .; clone size: .; V gene: TRBV19; CDR3 DNA: TGTGCCAGTAGTATCAATCACCCATGGGAGACTGAAGCTTTCTTT; CDR3 protein: CASSINHPWETEAFF
J gene: TRBJ2-7; D gene: .; clone size: medium-sized; V gene: TRBV28; CDR3 DNA: TGTGCCAGCAGTGCAACGATGGGGGGTTTTGAGCAGTACTTC; CDR3 protein: CASSATMGGFEQYF
J gene: TRBJ2-1; D gene: .; clone size: .; V gene: TRBV14; CDR3 DNA: TGTGCCAGCAGCCAAGATAAGGTTGGGCAGGGAGGATACAATGAGCAGTTCTTC; CDR3 protein: CASSQDKVGQGGYNEQFF
J gene: TRBJ2-1; D gene: .; clone size: .; V gene: TRBV19; CDR3 DNA: TGTGCCAGTATTGAAACGGGGAGCTCCTACAATGAGCAGTTCTTC; CDR3 protein: CASIETGSSYNEQFF
J gene: TRBJ1-5; D gene: .; clone size: many; V gene: TRBV6-6; CDR3 DNA: TGTGCCAGCGGTTCAGGGAACAGCAATCAGCCCCAGCATTTT; CDR3 protein: CASGSGNSNQPQHF
J gene: TRBJ1-2; D gene: TRBD1; clone size: many; V gene: TRBV19; CDR3 DNA: TGTGCCAGTAGCTGGGGACAGGGGGCCGGTGGCTACACCTTC; CDR3 protein: CASSWGQGAGGYTF
J gene: TRBJ2-5; D gene: .; clone size: .; V gene: TRBV11-3; CDR3 DNA: TGTGCCAGCAGCAGCCCGCCCCAAGAGACCCAGTACTTC; CDR3 protein: CASSSPPQETQYF